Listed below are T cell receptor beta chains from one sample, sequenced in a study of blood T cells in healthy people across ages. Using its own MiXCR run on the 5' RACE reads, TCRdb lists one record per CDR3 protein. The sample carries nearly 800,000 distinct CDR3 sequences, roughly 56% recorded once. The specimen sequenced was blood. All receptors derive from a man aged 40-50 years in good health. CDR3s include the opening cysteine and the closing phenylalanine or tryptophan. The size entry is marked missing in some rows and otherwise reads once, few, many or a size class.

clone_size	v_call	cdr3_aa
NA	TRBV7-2	CASSLGVAFYEQYF
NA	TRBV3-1	CASSQKSGGADNEQFF
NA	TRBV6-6	CASSPTPFF
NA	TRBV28	CASSLWGLGHEQYF
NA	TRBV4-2	CASSQDRTSFYEQFF
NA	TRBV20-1	CSALRSADTQYF
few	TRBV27	CASTPHLAGGPDTQYF
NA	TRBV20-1	CSASRSGRAPTNEQFF
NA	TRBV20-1	CSARDPRESITDTQYF
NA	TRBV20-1	CSAPDMTSGWSKNIQYF
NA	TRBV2	CASTGVGSWDTDTQYF
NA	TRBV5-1	CASSLGSGVPYEQYF
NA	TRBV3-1	CASSQGPGEKLFF
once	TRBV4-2	CASSQNGQENEKLFF
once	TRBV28	CASSFSQGRAGGMQETQYF
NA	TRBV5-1	CASSPTNSLRRGASFF
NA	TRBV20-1	CSASQRPATNSPLHF
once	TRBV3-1	CASSQVRRGAKNIQYF
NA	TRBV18	CAGSPQINRLSGANVLTF
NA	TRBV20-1	CSARDSSTSGRADTQYF
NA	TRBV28	CASSLRLGQGEETQYF
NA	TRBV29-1	CSVEDRQDYGYTF
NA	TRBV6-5	CASSPQGRANYGYTF
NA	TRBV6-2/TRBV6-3	CASSYGTGKEQYF
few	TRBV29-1	CSVGFSNTEAFF
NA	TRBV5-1	CASSWGLAGGNEQFF
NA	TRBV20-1	CSADITDTQYF
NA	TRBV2	CASSPQGWPQHF
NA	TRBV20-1	CSARADAGPWGYTF
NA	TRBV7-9	CASSTLGGGTVDTQYF
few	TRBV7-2	CASSLGGHYEQYF
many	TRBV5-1	CASSRTGGEGETQYF
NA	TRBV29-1	CSAPGKDYNEQFF
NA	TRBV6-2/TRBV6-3	CASSYSSRLSYEQYF
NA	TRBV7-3	CASSSNREGGYTF
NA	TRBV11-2	CASSLLAGAEQFF
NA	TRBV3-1	CASSQEPGTGAEAFF
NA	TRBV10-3	CAIQGAFSTDTQYF
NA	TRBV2	CASSELQGAYNEQFF
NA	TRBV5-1	CASSPTGRSIQYF
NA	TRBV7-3	CASSSGSLTRSAGELFF
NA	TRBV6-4	CASSDSPGGGSDTQYF
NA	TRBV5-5	CASRASATGISGANVLTF
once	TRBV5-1	CASSLSPGQGDYGYTF
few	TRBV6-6	CASSYLLGLAGTDTQYF
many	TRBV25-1	CARVRDRGPLYGYTF